The entry that follows covers one T cell receptor beta chain sequence. There are many counts of this clonotype. It lacks a known antigen. No base quality values were provided; no much bigger clone lies one nucleotide off. The source of the sample is a study of prognosis after radiotherapy for stage I lung cancer (dated by TCRdb to the early 2020s). For context, the study as a whole: Between April 2018 and early 2019, more than 15 stage I NSCLC patients were enrolled in Nanjing, China. SBRT was given in 3 to 5 fractions with a biologically effective dose of at least 100 Gy, using image-guided IMRT or VMAT. The study took one blood sample before SBRT and one after SBRT from each of around 20 patients and sequenced all 38 samples. SBRT was not combined with any concurrent therapy in any patient. The cohort was made up of 10 to 15 men and 6 or 7 women, with a median age of around 68 years and an age range of roughly 50 to 95 years. The study profiled peripheral blood TCR beta repertoires from stage I NSCLC patients before and after stereotactic body radiotherapy and related them to distant failure. All patients were regarded as medically inoperable, because of comorbidities in about a dozen patients and refusal of surgery in more than 5 patients. Distant metastases were developed by four of the 19 patients after SBRT, at a median of around seven months, whereas no significant progression was observed in the other 15 patients. Eleven to twelve patients had adenocarcinoma and seven had squamous cell carcinoma as the tumor histology. The patients included 12 to 15 who had newly diagnosed primary stage I lung tumors, along with about 5 others who had oligometastatic NSCLC after their primary tumor had been surgically resected. The paper's findings and limits, for the study overall: Whether the expanded TCR clones were tumor-specific was not determined. A decrease in unique TCR clone counts was observed after SBRT (median approximately 9,800 before versus several thousand after; Wilcoxon paired P=0.011). The study was limited by the small cohort and short follow-up, and independent validation of the study findings is required. Post-SBRT Shannon entropy and its change from baseline were lower in patients who developed distant metastases; baseline Shannon entropy was not associated with metastases. Differences in TRBV and TRBJ usage frequencies by metastasis status were reportedly observed in two V genes at baseline and in ten or so V and two J genes after SBRT. None of the reported P values were adjusted for multiple comparisons.

A history of other malignancies or of prior chemotherapy or radiotherapy was absent in all patients, and node-negative disease was shown on CT and PET/CT in all patients. Roughly 6 milliliters of peripheral venous blood were drawn into EDTA tubes at each of two time points. PBMCs were isolated by Ficoll-Paque Plus density-gradient centrifugation. Right after collection, samples were kept at -80 degrees C until analysis. From the germline V gene, CDR1 is MNHNS and CDR2 is SASEGT. The germline V end is reduced by 8 bases and the J end by 7 bases; junction bases left unmatched: 4. Reading from cysteine to phenylalanine, the CDR3 counts 13 amino acids. Of all the DNA, just the CDR3 is kept, 39 bases in frame from base 1. Two rounds of multiplex PCR on genomic DNA were used to amplify the TCR beta CDR3 region. In the first round of PCR, primers specific to each TRBV and TRBJ gene were used, and the primer sequences are filed in Chinese patent CN105087789A. Universal primers were used in the second PCR round. The Roche High Pure PCR Template Preparation Kit was used to extract genomic DNA from frozen PBMCs. The libraries underwent paired-end sequencing with 151 bp reads on an Illumina HiSeq 3000. Per the source publication's procedure: CutAdapt was used to discard raw reads that did not contain the multiplex PCR primer sequences. PEAR was used to merge high-quality paired reads into contigs. MiXCR assigned TRB V, D and J gene segments to each contig by aligning to reference sequences. CDR3 sequences were clustered by base quality and sequence similarity to remove sequencing errors. Shannon entropy normalized by the natural log of productive TCR sequence number was used as the measure of diversity. One minus Shannon entropy divided by the natural log of the number of unique clonotypes was used as the definition of clonality. Progression-free survival cut-offs for repertoire metrics were chosen using the Youden index of ROC curves, with analyses run in R 3.5.3. TCRdb redid the processing of the public reads, applying fastp at Q25 and MiXCR, and retained in-frame beta chains. Records with the same CDR3 protein are collapsed into one entry carrying the most frequent genes and DNA. The V and J calls shown here were made by TCRdb, not taken from the authors' results. The sample includes roughly 26,000 distinct CDR3 sequences, with approximately 29% observed a single time. In total, the top ten clones hold about 33% of the sample.

The sequence came from a donor over 45 with non-small cell lung cancer. The V gene is TRBV6-1 and the J gene is TRBJ2-2, with 10 middle bases fitting TRBD1. Sequenced material: PBMCs, taken before or after stereotactic body radiation therapy (not recorded which). This receptor carries the CDR3 CASRQGAGGELFF. The DNA reads TGTGCCAGCCGACAGGGGGCAGGCGGGGAGCTGTTTTTT.